Presented here are 24 T cell receptor beta chains from one specimen sequenced in a study of metastatic and nonmetastatic thyroid tumors. All patients reached thyroid surgery having received no treatment beforehand. From the PCR reads, TCRdb re-called clones with MiXCR. Of fewer than 40,000 clones in the sample, roughly 25% are singletons; the top ten hold over 8.5%. What was sequenced was blood. The receptors originated from a female donor with papillary thyroid cancer or a benign thyroid nodule (not recorded which). Some clones in this sample may be carry-over from other donors' samples.

This clone has ten or more counts. CDR3 sequence: CAIGPINQPQHF. The CDR3 DNA follows: TGTGCCATCGGACCGATCAATCAGCCCCAGCATTTT. V and J are TRBV10-3 and TRBJ1-5, with D uncertain. V was clipped by 8 bases and J by 3 bases, with 8 bases between them. The CDR3 runs to 12 residues. The germline V gene encodes CDR1 ENHRY and CDR2 SYGVKD.

This clone has ten or more counts. The chain couples TRBV27 to TRBJ1-2, with TRBD1 as a possible D gene (5 bases). Germline V gene sequence: CDR1 MNHEY, CDR2 SMNVEV (reference sequence). The CDR3 length is 12 residues. Trimming left V 5 bases short and J 5 bases short, with 9 bases between. The CDR3: CASSGGGYGYTF. CDR3 sequence (DNA): TGTGCCAGCAGTGGGGGGGGTTATGGCTACACCTTC.

The gene calls are TRBV11-2 and TRBJ2-7; the D is unclear. This CDR3 spans 12 amino acids. V was pared by 4 bases and J by 5 bases, with 9 bases between. Germline V CDR1 and CDR2: SGHAT, FQNNGV. The CDR3 nucleotides read TGTGCCAGCAGCTCCCGGAAGCACGAGCAGTACTTC. Amino acids: CASSSRKHEQYF.

This clone is medium-sized in the sample. The V gene is TRBV28, the J gene TRBJ1-1, with a weak D call TRBD1 (5 bases). The V gene's germline CDR1 is MDHEN and CDR2 SYDVKM. The CDR3 spans 18 residues. The V gene lost 8 bases and the J gene lost 0 bases, with 25 bases spanning the gap. The CDR3 reads CASVRTGTEILMNTEAFF. The CDR3 bases are TGTGCCAGCGTCAGAACCGGGACGGAGATCCTCATGAACACTGAAGCTTTCTTT. The full variable domain, completed using reference TRBV28 and TRBJ1-1, is DVKVTQSSRYLVKRTGEKVFLECVQDMDHENMFWYRQDPGLGLRLIYFSYDVKMKEKGDIPEGYSVSREKKERFSLILESASTNQTSMYLCASVRTGTEILMNTEAFFGQGTRLTVV.

This clone was picked up many times. The chain is built from TRBV28 and TRBJ1-4; 7 nucleotides line up with TRBD1. J lost 5 bases, V lost 4 bases, and 4 bases had no gene match. This CDR3 spans 14 amino acids. Germline-derived CDR1 and CDR2 are MDHEN and SYDVKM. CDR3 protein: CASSSTGINEKLFF. The CDR3 bases are TGTGCCAGCAGTTCGACAGGGATCAATGAAAAACTGTTTTTT.

With respect to this clone: Lacking the conserved final phenylalanine or tryptophan, this CDR3 likely reflects a read error. This chain joins TRBV18 and TRBJ2-4; D not resolved. The length of the CDR3 is 17 residues. In germline, CDR1 is KGHSH, CDR2 LQKENI. Trimming removed 8 bases at V and 3 bases at J, with 23 bases between. In DNA form, the CDR3 reads TGTGCCAGCGCAACTGCTCACCAGGTCGGAGTCAAAAACATTCAGTACTCC. Its translation: CASATAHQVGVKNIQYS.

The V call is TRBV5-1, the J call TRBJ2-5; no firm D call. V lost 8 bases to trimming and J lost 7 bases, with 12 bases between them. Germline CDR1 is SGHRS and CDR2 is YFSETQ. The length of the CDR3 is 11 residues. The CDR3 coding sequence is TGCGCCAGTATCTTGGAATTGACCCAGTACTTC. Protein product: CASILELTQYF.

This clone was counted at least ten times. J is TRBJ2-5 and V is TRBV19, with 7 bases matching TRBD2. J lost 1 base, V lost 5 bases, and 10 bases had no gene match. In germline, CDR1 is LNHDA, CDR2 SQIVND (reference sequence). The CDR3 is 16 amino acids. In nucleotides, the CDR3 is TGTGCCAGTAGTCCGCGGGGGAGGGGATCCCAAGAGACCCAGTACTTC. It codes for CASSPRGRGSQETQYF.

This clone was counted at least ten times. The chain joins TRBV3-1 to TRBJ2-5, with D unclear. The CDR3 extends over 12 amino acids. Looked up from germline, CDR1 is LGHDT and CDR2 is YNNKEL (reference sequence). The V end was cut by 3 bases, the J end by 5 bases, with 7 bases between. As DNA, the CDR3 is TGTGCCAGCAGCCAGGGTTGGGAGACCCAGTACTTC. Translated: CASSQGWETQYF.

The sample holds many counts of this clone. The gene calls are TRBV7-3 and TRBJ2-4; possibly TRBD1 for D (6 bases). CDR1 and CDR2 (germline): SGHTA, FQGTGA. The CDR3 length is 13 residues. The V and J ends lost 2 bases and 11 bases respectively, with 13 bases between them. CDR3 in amino acids: CASSLGSDRLQYF. In DNA form, the CDR3 reads TGTGCCAGCAGCTTAGGATCGGACAGACTTCAGTACTTC.

Ten or more counts support this clone. V gene TRBV20-1 combines with J gene TRBJ1-5; a weak D match, TRBD1 (6 bases). V was pared by 1 base and J by 6 bases, with 22 bases between. Germline CDR1 DFQATT, CDR2 SNEGSKA (reference sequence). The CDR3 extends over 17 amino acids. In DNA form, the CDR3 reads TGCAGTGCTAGAGCCATAACTTTGGACAGCCTAATTCAGCCCCAGCATTTT. Translation: CSARAITLDSLIQPQHF.

This clone was counted at least ten times. Since a much larger clone is just one base distant, this may be a read error. The V gene is TRBV6-4, the J gene TRBJ1-1; TRBD1 is a possible D gene (5 bases). The CDR3 is 12 residues long. V was trimmed by 8 bases and J by 6 bases, leaving 13 bases between them. Germline loops: CDR1 MRHNA, CDR2 SNTAGT. CDR3 protein: CASGRQGPEAFF. The CDR3 nucleotides read TGTGCCAGCGGGCGGCAGGGCCCTGAAGCTTTCTTT.

Only a few counts were recorded for this clone. V gene TRBV6-1 combines with J gene TRBJ1-4, with D unresolved. The V end was cut by 1 base, the J end by 7 bases, with 13 bases between. The CDR3 spans 15 residues. Germline lookup yields CDR1 MNHNS and CDR2 SASEGT. DNA of the CDR3: TGTGCCAGCAGTGAAGGGGCGAGGGTAGGTGAAAAACTGTTTTTT. Its translation is CASSEGARVGEKLFF.

This clone has ten or more counts. The rearrangement links TRBV7-2 to TRBJ1-6; the D is unclear. Germline lookup yields CDR1 SGHTA and CDR2 FQGNSA. Trimming pared 5 bases from V and 10 bases from J, leaving 9 bases between. The CDR3 contains 12 residues. The CDR3 loop is CASSPPWSPLHF. CDR3 DNA sequence: TGTGCCAGCAGCCCCCCTTGGTCACCCCTCCACTTT.

Ten or more counts support this clone. The chain joins TRBV7-6 to TRBJ1-1, with D maybe TRBD1 (5 bases). Germline CDR1 reads SGHVS; CDR2 reads FNYEAQ. CDR3 size: 15 residues. Trimming took off 1 base at V and 5 bases at J, with 14 bases between the two ends. CDR3 loop: CASSLVGGGETEAFF. For the CDR3, the DNA is TGTGCCAGCAGCTTAGTGGGGGGAGGAGAAACTGAAGCTTTCTTT.

This clone was observed many times. CDR3 loop: CASSSRQGRGAFF. The DNA of the CDR3 is TGTGCCAGCAGTTCTCGACAGGGGCGAGGAGCTTTCTTT. V is TRBV27 and J is TRBJ1-1; the match to TRBD1 covers 8 bases. The J segment lost 10 bases and the V segment lost 4 bases, leaving 8 bases of the junction unmatched. The germline V gene has CDR1 MNHEY and CDR2 SMNVEV (reference sequence). The CDR3 is 13 amino acids.

With regard to this clone: The junction differs from germline at one of its ends, possibly a read error. The chain joins TRBV12-3 or TRBV12-4 to TRBJ1-1; a possible D gene is TRBD1 (5 bases). The CDR3 is made up of 12 amino acids. The CDR3 spells CASSGGATEASF. Written as DNA, the CDR3 is TGTGCCAGCTCCGGCGGGGCGACTGAAGCTTCCTTT.

This clone was counted many times. The chain has TRBV11-2 and TRBJ1-2, with D unresolved. There are 16 residues in the CDR3. V was trimmed by 5 bases and J by 4 bases, leaving 20 bases between them. Germline values: CDR1 SGHAT, CDR2 FQNNGV. The CDR3 loop reads CASSPHRPGRSYGYTF. The CDR3 DNA sequence: TGTGCCAGCAGCCCCCACCGACCGGGGAGAAGCTATGGCTACACCTTC.

This clone was recorded many times. V and J are TRBV6-1 and TRBJ1-2, with D hard to call. Trimming took off 5 bases at V and 5 bases at J, with 9 bases between the two ends. The V gene's germline CDR1 is MNHNS and CDR2 SASEGT. The CDR3 is 12 amino acids. CDR3 loop: CASSQSDYGYTF. Here the CDR3 DNA reads TGTGCCAGCAGTCAGTCCGATTATGGCTACACCTTC.

For this clone: No DNA is shown, since the ends of the CDR3 on it are uncertain; the CDR3 is the one TCRdb lists. V usage is TRBV7-2 and J usage is TRBJ1-1. The CDR3 totals 13 residues, both ends included. Per the germline V gene, CDR1 is SGHTA and CDR2 is FQGNSA. CDR3 amino acids: CASSLVVGCGSFF.

This clone was counted ten times or more. This chain uses TRBV7-9 with TRBJ2-1; no definite D call. The germline gives CDR1 SEHNR, CDR2 FQNEAQ (reference sequence). The CDR3 totals 12 residues. Between the trimmed V and J ends, which lost 4 bases and 9 bases, there was a span of 10 bases. The CDR3 DNA follows: TGTGCCAGCAGCTCGCTCGGTGGTGAGCAGTTCTTC. This codes for CASSSLGGEQFF.

This clone is labeled medium-sized. The CDR3 DNA follows: TGTGCCTGGACTGTGGGGGGGCGCGAGCAGTACTTC. Translated: CAWTVGGREQYF. The chain employs TRBV30 and TRBJ2-7; D perhaps matches TRBD2 (7 bases). V was trimmed by 4 bases and J by 6 bases, leaving 13 bases between them. Germline V CDR1 and CDR2: GTSNPN, SVGIG (reference sequence). CDR3 length: 12 amino acids.

Ten or more counts support this clone. An end of the junction does not agree with germline; a read error may underlie this. Other DNA sequences in this sample translate to the same CDR3. The chain employs TRBV24-1 and TRBJ2-1; D possibly corresponds to TRBD1 (6 bases). CDR1 is KGHDR and CDR2 is SFDVKD in the germline V gene. This CDR3 spans 12 amino acids. The CDR3 bases are TGCGCCACCGAAGGACAGAGACCCCGTAAGTTCTTC. This codes for CATEGQRPRKFF.

Many counts were recorded for this clone. The chain is built from TRBV29-1 and TRBJ1-5, with a possible D match to TRBD1 (5 bases). V dropped 4 bases and J dropped 6 bases, with 13 bases sitting between them. Looked up from germline, CDR1 is SQVTM and CDR2 is ANQGSEA. This CDR3 is 13 amino acids long. CDR3 in amino acids: CSVVWGYGQPQHF. In DNA form, the CDR3 reads TGCAGCGTTGTATGGGGGTATGGTCAGCCCCAGCATTTT.